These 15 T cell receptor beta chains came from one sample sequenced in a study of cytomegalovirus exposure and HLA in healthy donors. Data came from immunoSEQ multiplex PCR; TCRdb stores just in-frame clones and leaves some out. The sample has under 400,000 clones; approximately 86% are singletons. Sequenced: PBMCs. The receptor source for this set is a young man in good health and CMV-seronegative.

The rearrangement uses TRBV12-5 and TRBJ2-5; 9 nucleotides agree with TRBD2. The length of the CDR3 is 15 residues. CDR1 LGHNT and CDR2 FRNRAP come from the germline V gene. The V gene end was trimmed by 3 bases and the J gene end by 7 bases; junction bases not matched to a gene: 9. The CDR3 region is CASGFLSGGQGTQYF. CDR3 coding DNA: TGTGCTAGTGGTTTCCTCAGCGGGGGGCAGGGGACCCAGTACTTC.

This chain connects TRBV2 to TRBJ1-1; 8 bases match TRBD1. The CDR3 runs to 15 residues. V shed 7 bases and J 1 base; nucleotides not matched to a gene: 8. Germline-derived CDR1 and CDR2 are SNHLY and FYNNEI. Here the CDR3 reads CASNSRQGRNTEAFF. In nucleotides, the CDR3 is TGTGCCAGCAACTCGAGACAGGGGAGGAACACTGAAGCTTTCTTT. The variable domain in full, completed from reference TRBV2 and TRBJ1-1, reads EPEVTQTPSHQVTQMGQEVILRCVPISNHLYFYWYRQILGQKVEFLVSFYNNEISEKSEIFDDQFSVERPDGSNFTLKIRSTKLEDSAMYFCASNSRQGRNTEAFFGQGTRLTVV.

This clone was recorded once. The CDR3 sequence: CASSLTGTSGGGGYF. Here the CDR3 DNA reads TGTGCCAGCAGCCTCACCGGGACTAGCGGGGGAGGGGGGTACTTC. This chain joins TRBV11-2 and TRBJ2-4; TRBD2 matches 14 bases. After removal of 5 bases from V and 15 bases from J, the junction contained 12 bases not matched to a gene. Per germline, CDR1 SGHAT and CDR2 FQNNGV. The CDR3 extends over 15 amino acids.

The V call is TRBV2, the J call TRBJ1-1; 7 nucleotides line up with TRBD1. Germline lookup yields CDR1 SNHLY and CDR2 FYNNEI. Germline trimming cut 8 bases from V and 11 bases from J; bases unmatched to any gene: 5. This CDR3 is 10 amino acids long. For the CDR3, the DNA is TGTGCCAGCGGAGACAGGGACGCTTTCTTT. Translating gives CASGDRDAFF.

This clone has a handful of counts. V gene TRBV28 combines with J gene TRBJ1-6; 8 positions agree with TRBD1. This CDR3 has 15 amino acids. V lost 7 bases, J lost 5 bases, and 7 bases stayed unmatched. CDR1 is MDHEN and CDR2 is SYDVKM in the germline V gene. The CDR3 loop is CASTRGRWNNSPLHF. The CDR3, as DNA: TGTGCCAGCACCAGGGGGCGGTGGAATAATTCACCCCTCCACTTT.

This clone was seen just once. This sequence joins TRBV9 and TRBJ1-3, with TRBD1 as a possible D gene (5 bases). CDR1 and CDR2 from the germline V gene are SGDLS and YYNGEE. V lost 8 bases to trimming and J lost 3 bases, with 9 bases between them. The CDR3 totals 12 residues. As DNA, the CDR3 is TGTGCCAGTGGGGCGATTGGAAACACCATATATTTT. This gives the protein CASGAIGNTIYF. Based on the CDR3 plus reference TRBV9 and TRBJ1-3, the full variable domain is DSGVTQTPKHLITATGQRVTLRCSPRSGDLSVYWYQQSLDQGLQFLIQYYNGEERAKGNILERFSAQQFPDLHSELNLSSLELGDSALYFCASGAIGNTIYFGEGSWLTVV.

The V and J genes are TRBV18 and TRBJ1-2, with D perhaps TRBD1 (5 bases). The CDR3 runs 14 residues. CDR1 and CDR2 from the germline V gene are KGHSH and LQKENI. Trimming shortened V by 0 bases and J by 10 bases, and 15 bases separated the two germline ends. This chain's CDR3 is CASSPPGFYRNYTF. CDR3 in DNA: TGTGCCAGCTCACCACCGGGTTTCTACAGGAACTACACCTTC. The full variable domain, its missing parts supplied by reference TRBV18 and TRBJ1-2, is NAGVMQNPRHLVRRRGQEARLRCSPMKGHSHVYWYRQLPEEGLKFMVYLQKENIIDESGMPKERFSAEFPKEGPSILRIQQVVRGDSAAYFCASSPPGFYRNYTFGSGTRLTVV.

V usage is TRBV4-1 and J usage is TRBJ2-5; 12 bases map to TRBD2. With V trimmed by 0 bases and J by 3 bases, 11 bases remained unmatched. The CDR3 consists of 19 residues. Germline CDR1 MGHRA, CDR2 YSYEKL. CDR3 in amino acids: CASSQEEASGGAIEETQYF. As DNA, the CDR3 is TGCGCCAGCAGCCAAGAGGAGGCTAGCGGGGGGGCGATAGAAGAGACCCAGTACTTC.

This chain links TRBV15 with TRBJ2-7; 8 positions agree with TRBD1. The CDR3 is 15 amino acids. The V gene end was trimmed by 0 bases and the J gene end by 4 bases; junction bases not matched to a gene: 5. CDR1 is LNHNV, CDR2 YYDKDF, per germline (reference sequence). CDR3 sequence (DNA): TGTGCCACCAGCAGAGATCTGGACAGGGTGTACGAGCAGTACTTC. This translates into CATSRDLDRVYEQYF.

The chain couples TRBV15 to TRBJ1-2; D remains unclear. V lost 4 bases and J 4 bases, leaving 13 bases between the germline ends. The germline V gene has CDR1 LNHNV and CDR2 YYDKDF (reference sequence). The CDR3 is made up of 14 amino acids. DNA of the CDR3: TGTGCCACCAGCACGAGGGTGTCCGGCTATGGCTACACCTTC. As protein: CATSTRVSGYGYTF. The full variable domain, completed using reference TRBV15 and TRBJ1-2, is DAMVIQNPRYQVTQFGKPVTLSCSQTLNHNVMYWYQQKSSQAPKLLFHYYDKDFNNEADTPDNFQSRRPNTSFCFLDIRSPGLGDTAMYLCATSTRVSGYGYTFGSGTRLTVV.

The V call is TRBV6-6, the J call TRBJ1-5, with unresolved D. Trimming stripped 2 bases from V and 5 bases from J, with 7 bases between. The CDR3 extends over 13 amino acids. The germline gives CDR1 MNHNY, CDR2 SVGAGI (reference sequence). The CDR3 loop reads CASSYEIDQPQHF. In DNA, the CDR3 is TGTGCCAGCAGTTACGAGATTGATCAGCCCCAGCATTTT.

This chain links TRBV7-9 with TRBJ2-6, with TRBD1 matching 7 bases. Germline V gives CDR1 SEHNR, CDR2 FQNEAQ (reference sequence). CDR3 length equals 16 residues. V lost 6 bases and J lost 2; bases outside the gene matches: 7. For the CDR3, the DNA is TGTGCCAGCAGGACAGGGAGTGCTCCTGGGGCCAACGTCCTGACTTTC. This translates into CASRTGSAPGANVLTF.

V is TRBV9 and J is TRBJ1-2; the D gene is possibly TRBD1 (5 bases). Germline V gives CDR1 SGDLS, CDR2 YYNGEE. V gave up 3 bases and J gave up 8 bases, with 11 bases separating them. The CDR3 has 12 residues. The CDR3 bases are TGTGCCAGCAGCGGTCGGGGGGTAGGCTACACCTTC. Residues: CASSGRGVGYTF.

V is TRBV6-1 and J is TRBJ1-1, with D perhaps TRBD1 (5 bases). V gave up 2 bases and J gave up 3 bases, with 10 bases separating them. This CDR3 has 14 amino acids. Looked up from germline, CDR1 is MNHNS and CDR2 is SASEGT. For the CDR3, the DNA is TGTGCCAGCAGTGAACCCGGCAGGGACACTGAAGCTTTCTTT. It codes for CASSEPGRDTEAFF.

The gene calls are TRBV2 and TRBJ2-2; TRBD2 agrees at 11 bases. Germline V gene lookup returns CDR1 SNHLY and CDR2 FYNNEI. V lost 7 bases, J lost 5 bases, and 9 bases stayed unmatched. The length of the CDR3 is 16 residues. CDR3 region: CASTPGLAGGTGELFF. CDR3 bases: TGTGCCAGCACCCCTGGGTTAGCGGGGGGGACCGGGGAGCTGTTTTTT.